The clone carrying this T cell receptor beta chain was seen ten or more times. What it recognizes is unknown. The V gene's germline CDR1 is LNHDA and CDR2 SQIVND (reference sequence). The CDR3 is 13 residues long. J was trimmed by 5 bases and V by 6 bases; bases with no gene match: 6. Synthesis of cDNA was accomplished via 5'RACE employing 10-nucleotide random UMIs. TCRdb passed the 5' RACE reads through MiXCR, listing each CDR3 protein once. The table lists some 87,000 distinct CDR3 sequences, less than 15% of them singletons. The data belong to a study of neurological immune-mediated disorders. Study results and limitations: The highest TCR clonal expansion occurred in HTLV-1-associated myelopathy; multiple sclerosis fell below healthy controls. No CDR3 amino acid sequences recurred among expanded clones across subjects, suggesting private repertoires in all groups.

Time point defined: longitudinal time-point 2. Stored at -80 C, 2 million PBMCs were the source of the unsorted libraries. The receptor comes from a female donor with HTLV-1-associated myelopathy (HAM/TSP). Specimen: PBMCs. This chain joins TRBV19 and TRBJ2-7; 8 positions match TRBD1. This CDR3 reads CASSGDRRNEQYF. Here the CDR3 DNA reads TGTGCCAGTAGCGGGGACAGGCGAAACGAGCAGTACTTC.